The T cell receptor beta chain described here comes from a study of cytomegalovirus exposure and HLA in healthy donors. Study-level points and caveats: In an earlier analysis, about 90% or about 30%: the productive usage of most TCR beta V segments.

As for this clone: The antigen is unknown.

In germline, CDR1 is MNHNS, CDR2 SASEGT. The CDR3 is made up of 20 amino acids. The J segment lost 3 bases and the V segment lost 0 bases, leaving 16 bases of the junction unmatched. Primers included in the PCR were 60 Vbeta and 13 Jbeta primers. Sequencing was performed with immunoSEQ multiplex PCR; in TCRdb, only in-frame clones are kept and a portion is missing. The data contain 130,000 to 150,000 clones, 60% to 85% of them singletons. The origin of this receptor is a man aged 18 to 30 in good health and CMV-seronegative. Material: PBMCs. This chain uses TRBV6-1 with TRBJ2-1, with 8 bases matching TRBD1. The CDR3 DNA follows: TGTGCCAGCAGTGAAGCGAAGGGGGGTTACGGACAGGGCCTCTACAATGAGCAGTTCTTC. It translates to CASSEAKGGYGQGLYNEQFF.